One and the same sample provided the 29 T cell receptor beta chains below, sequenced in a study of blood T cell repertoires in COVID-19. Profiled with immunoSEQ multiplex PCR; TCRdb holds only in-frame clones, not every one. The data hold around 260,000 clones, with roughly 90% observed a single time. The sample consisted of peripheral blood. The origin of the receptors is a woman aged 25 to 39 with COVID-19, enrolled during active disease.

J is TRBJ1-1 and V is TRBV5-4; 8 bases agree with TRBD1. Germline V gives CDR1 SGHNT, CDR2 YYREEE (reference sequence). V gave up 2 bases and J gave up 5 bases; unmatched junction bases: 5. The CDR3 sequence is 14 residues long. CDR3 bases: TGTGCCAGCAGCTTACAGGGGGTCACTACTGAAGCTTTCTTT. As protein: CASSLQGVTTEAFF.

The V call is TRBV30, the J call TRBJ1-1, with D maybe TRBD1 (5 bases). The CDR3 length is 15 residues. Germline CDR1 and CDR2: GTSNPN and SVGIG (reference sequence). The V end was cut by 0 bases, the J end by 3 bases, with 14 bases between. This chain's CDR3 is CAWSVRDFSDTEAFF. The DNA of the CDR3 is TGTGCCTGGAGTGTACGGGACTTTTCCGACACTGAAGCTTTCTTT.

Here the CDR3 DNA reads TGTGCCAGCAGCTTAGGAGCGGGATTGCCCTACGAGCAGTACTTC. It is translated as CASSLGAGLPYEQYF. V and J are TRBV11-1 and TRBJ2-7; 7 nucleotides line up with TRBD2. The germline CDR1 and CDR2 sequences are SGHAT and FQDESV (reference sequence). CDR3 size: 15 residues. V shed 1 base and J 2 bases; nucleotides not matched to a gene: 5. Using reference TRBV11-1 and TRBJ2-7 for the parts outside the CDR3, the full variable domain is EAEVAQSPRYKITEKSQAVAFWCDPISGHATLYWYRQILGQGPELLVQFQDESVVDDSQLPKDRFSAERLKGVDSTLKIQPAELGDSAMYLCASSLGAGLPYEQYFGPGTRLTVT.

The J gene is TRBJ2-6, the V gene TRBV28; TRBD1 matches 11 bases. The ends lost 5 bases at V and 0 bases at J; junction bases unmatched: 3. The CDR3 is 17 residues long. CDR1 is MDHEN, CDR2 SYDVKM, per germline. CDR3 nucleotide sequence: TGTGCCAGCAGTCTGGACAGGGGGCTCTCTGGGGCCAACGTCCTGACTTTC. Translation gives CASSLDRGLSGANVLTF. Supplemented by reference TRBV28 and TRBJ2-6, the full variable domain reads DVKVTQSSRYLVKRTGEKVFLECVQDMDHENMFWYRQDPGLGLRLIYFSYDVKMKEKGDIPEGYSVSREKKERFSLILESASTNQTSMYLCASSLDRGLSGANVLTFGAGSRLTVL.

The V and J genes are TRBV29-1 and TRBJ2-1; the match to TRBD2 covers 10 bases. CDR1 and CDR2 (germline): SQVTM, ANQGSEA. This CDR3 comprises 16 residues. The V and J ends lost 5 bases and 0 bases, in that order; junction bases with no gene match: 7. CDR3 nucleotides: TGCAGCGTTACGGGACTAGCGACGAGCTCCTACAATGAGCAGTTCTTC. Protein product: CSVTGLATSSYNEQFF.

The chain links TRBV7-9 to TRBJ2-2; a weak D match, TRBD2 (5 bases). In germline, CDR1 is SEHNR, CDR2 FQNEAQ (reference sequence). The CDR3 loop spans 15 amino acids. Trimming pared 0 bases from V and 7 bases from J, leaving 12 bases between. The CDR3 nucleotides are TGTGCCAGCAGCTTAGCCGTAAGCGGCAACGGGGAGCTGTTTTTT. Its protein is CASSLAVSGNGELFF.

This sequence joins TRBV11-2 and TRBJ2-3; D gene unclear. The CDR3 extends over 15 amino acids. Germline CDR1 is SGHAT and CDR2 is FQNNGV. Trimming took off 4 bases at V and 3 bases at J, with 14 bases between the two ends. In DNA, the CDR3 is TGTGCCAGCAGCTCCCTCCCCGCGGAAACAGATACGCAGTATTTT. Its protein product is CASSSLPAETDTQYF.

V is TRBV7-6 and J is TRBJ2-1; D unresolved. The CDR3 sequence is 15 residues long. CDR1 is SGHVS, CDR2 FNYEAQ, per germline. Trimming pared 2 bases from V and 0 bases from J, leaving 8 bases between. In DNA form, the CDR3 reads TGTGCCAGCAGCTTAACAGAGAGCTCCTACAATGAGCAGTTCTTC. Residues: CASSLTESSYNEQFF. Together with reference TRBV7-6 and TRBJ2-1, the CDR3 gives the full variable domain: GAGVSQSPRYKVTKRGQDVALRCDPISGHVSLYWYRQALGQGPEFLTYFNYEAQQDKSGLPNDRFSAERPEGSISTLTIQRTEQRDSAMYRCASSLTESSYNEQFFGPGTRLTVL.

The chain couples TRBV19 to TRBJ1-5, with D possibly being TRBD1 (5 bases). The CDR3 contains 16 residues. Trimming stripped 0 bases from V and 0 bases from J, with 9 bases between. Germline values: CDR1 LNHDA, CDR2 SQIVND (reference sequence). CDR3 DNA sequence: TGTGCCAGTAGTATAGAAAAGGGGTATAGCAATCAGCCCCAGCATTTT. The encoded protein is CASSIEKGYSNQPQHF. Full variable domain (remainder filled in from reference TRBV19 and TRBJ1-5): DGGITQSPKYLFRKEGQNVTLSCEQNLNHDAMYWYRQDPGQGLRLIYYSQIVNDFQKGDIAEGYSVSREKKESFPLTVTSAQKNPTAFYLCASSIEKGYSNQPQHFGDGTRLSIL.

The chain combines TRBV2 with TRBJ1-6, with D perhaps TRBD1 (6 bases). Between the trimmed V and J ends, which lost 1 base and 9 bases, there was a span of 10 bases. CDR1 SNHLY and CDR2 FYNNEI come from the germline V gene. This CDR3 region has 14 residues. The CDR3, as DNA: TGTGCCAGCAGTGAAGGGGACACTCGTTCACCCCTCCACTTT. Translating gives CASSEGDTRSPLHF.

This sequence joins TRBV7-7 and TRBJ1-4; 7 positions agree with TRBD1. This CDR3 is built from 12 residues. Trimming at V came to 5 bases and at J to 8 bases, leaving 2 bases not matched to a gene. In germline, CDR1 is SSHAT, CDR2 FNYEAQ (reference sequence). The CDR3 region is CASSKTGEKLFF. The CDR3 DNA sequence: TGTGCCAGCAGCAAGACAGGGGAAAAACTGTTTTTT.

The chain uses TRBV4-2 and TRBJ1-3; D is possibly TRBD1 (6 bases). With 1 base removed from V and 1 base from J, the gap between germline ends came to 11 bases. The CDR3 consists of 16 residues. Germline CDR1 and CDR2: LGHNA and YNFKEQ. CDR3 residues: CASSQVGGVSGNTIYF. The DNA for the CDR3 is TGTGCCAGCAGCCAAGTAGGGGGGGTATCTGGAAACACCATATATTTT.

The rearrangement joins TRBV27 to TRBJ2-7; D perhaps matches TRBD2 (6 bases). Germline CDR1 and CDR2: MNHEY and SMNVEV (reference sequence). The germline V and J ends were trimmed by 5 bases and 3 bases, with 14 bases remaining between them. The length of the CDR3 is 14 residues. CDR3 residues: CASSREGLFYEQYF. As DNA, the CDR3 is TGTGCCAGCAGTCGAGAGGGACTTTTCTACGAGCAGTACTTC.

The chain uses TRBV27 and TRBJ2-2; TRBD2 aligns across 10 bases. Trimming cost V 8 bases and J 4 bases; bases outside gene matches: 4. Looked up from germline, CDR1 is MNHEY and CDR2 is SMNVEV (reference sequence). This CDR3 has 14 residues. CDR3 region: CASAGLAVTGELFF. CDR3 DNA: TGTGCCAGCGCCGGACTAGCGGTCACCGGGGAGCTGTTTTTT.

The genes are TRBV7-9 and TRBJ2-1, with a tentative D call TRBD2 (5 bases). The CDR3 consists of 15 residues. V was cut by 1 base and J by 9 bases, with 16 bases left in between. CDR1 and CDR2 from the germline V gene are SEHNR and FQNEAQ (reference sequence). CDR3 sequence (DNA): TGTGCCAGCAGCTTAGGAATGGGAGTAGCGAGTGAGCAGTTCTTC. It is translated as CASSLGMGVASEQFF.

The chain has TRBV5-1 and TRBJ2-2; D is possibly TRBD2 (6 bases). Between the trimmed V and J ends, which lost 1 base and 0 bases, there was a span of 16 bases. The germline V gene has CDR1 SGHRS and CDR2 YFSETQ. This CDR3 is 18 amino acids long. The CDR3 DNA reads TGCGCCAGCAGCTTGCTCGGGCTGGGACTCCCGAACACCGGGGAGCTGTTTTTT. Amino acid sequence: CASSLLGLGLPNTGELFF.

The rearrangement uses TRBV5-6 and TRBJ2-1, with 11 bases aligning to TRBD2. Germline CDR1 reads SGHDT; CDR2 reads YYEEEE. Trimming at V came to 0 bases and at J to 4 bases, leaving 6 bases not matched to a gene. This CDR3 has 17 residues. This CDR3 is CASSLEPWTSGYNEQFF. The CDR3 region has the DNA TGTGCCAGCAGCTTGGAACCATGGACTAGCGGGTACAATGAGCAGTTCTTC.

This chain joins TRBV5-4 and TRBJ1-5; D uncertain. This CDR3 contains 15 residues. Trimming took 1 base from V and 6 from J, leaving 14 bases between them. CDR1 and CDR2 from the germline V gene are SGHNT and YYREEE (reference sequence). The CDR3 here is CASSLNGQVGQPQHF. As DNA, the CDR3 is TGTGCCAGCAGCTTGAACGGCCAGGTGGGTCAGCCCCAGCATTTT.

The chain combines TRBV29-1 with TRBJ1-1, with D perhaps TRBD1 (6 bases). With 3 bases removed from V and 1 base from J, the gap between germline ends came to 9 bases. The CDR3 length is 13 residues. CDR1 and CDR2 (germline): SQVTM, ANQGSEA. Written as DNA, the CDR3 is TGCAGCGTTGATCGAGGGGGGAACACTGAAGCTTTCTTT. Its translation: CSVDRGGNTEAFF.

J is TRBJ1-1 and V is TRBV5-1; 8 nucleotides agree with TRBD1. The CDR3 loop spans 12 amino acids. Germline CDR1 and CDR2: SGHRS and YFSETQ. With V trimmed by 4 bases and J by 9 bases, 5 bases remained unmatched. The CDR3 coding sequence is TGCGCCAGCAGCCTGACAGGGGAAAAAGCTTTCTTT. Its protein is CASSLTGEKAFF.

CDR3: CAWSVMVLALSSYNEQFF. CDR3 DNA: TGTGCCTGGAGTGTAATGGTACTAGCCCTAAGCTCCTACAATGAGCAGTTCTTC. This chain links TRBV30 with TRBJ2-1; TRBD2 is a possible D gene (6 bases). Germline lookup yields CDR1 GTSNPN and CDR2 SVGIG (reference sequence). V was pared by 0 bases and J by 0 bases, with 18 bases between. The CDR3 is 18 residues long.

This sequence joins TRBV7-6 and TRBJ2-1; 8 bases agree with TRBD2. Germline V CDR1 and CDR2: SGHVS, FNYEAQ. Trimming at V came to 5 bases and at J to 7 bases, leaving 13 bases not matched to a gene. There are 16 residues in the CDR3. The CDR3 DNA sequence: TGTGCCAGCAGCAACGTGCAGACTAGCGTGGGGAATGAGCAGTTCTTC. Translating it yields CASSNVQTSVGNEQFF. The whole variable domain, filled in from reference TRBV7-6 and TRBJ2-1, reads GAGVSQSPRYKVTKRGQDVALRCDPISGHVSLYWYRQALGQGPEFLTYFNYEAQQDKSGLPNDRFSAERPEGSISTLTIQRTEQRDSAMYRCASSNVQTSVGNEQFFGPGTRLTVL.

The CDR3 DNA sequence: TGTGCCAGCAGCCAAGGCTCCAGCTATGGCTACACCTTC. Translating gives CASSQGSSYGYTF. This rearrangement joins TRBV3-1 (or the pseudogene TRBV3-2) to TRBJ1-2; no clear D. The germline V gene has CDR1 LGHDT and CDR2 YNNKEL (reference sequence). The V end was cut by 1 base, the J end by 4 bases, with 7 bases between. The CDR3 sequence is 13 residues long.

The chain uses TRBV3-1 (or the pseudogene TRBV3-2) and TRBJ1-2; maybe TRBD1 (6 bases). The germline V gene has CDR1 LGHDT and CDR2 YNNKEL (reference sequence). The CDR3 sequence is 14 residues long. The V end was cut by 5 bases, the J end by 4 bases, with 14 bases between. This chain's CDR3 is CASSSKDSIYGYTF. CDR3 nucleotides: TGTGCCAGCAGCTCGAAGGACAGTATCTATGGCTACACCTTC.

The genes are TRBV7-2 and TRBJ1-5; tentative D call: TRBD1 (6 bases). The CDR3 contains 14 residues. Germline CDR1 SGHTA, CDR2 FQGNSA. Trimming took off 4 bases at V and 4 bases at J, with 11 bases between the two ends. The CDR3 is CASSSSGANQPQHF. The CDR3, as DNA: TGTGCCAGCAGCTCATCAGGGGCGAATCAGCCCCAGCATTTT.

Worth noting for this clone: Other nucleotide sequences from this sample produce the same CDR3. In nucleotides, the CDR3 is TGTGCCAGTAGCCAGGGGACTGAAGCTTTCTTT. Its protein product is CASSQGTEAFF. The chain employs TRBV19 and TRBJ1-1; maybe TRBD1 (6 bases). Germline CDR1 LNHDA, CDR2 SQIVND (reference sequence). V lost 6 bases, J lost 5 bases, and 7 bases lay in between. The length of the CDR3 is 11 residues.

V and J are TRBV5-4 and TRBJ2-1; the D gene is possibly TRBD1 (6 bases). The CDR3 covers 17 residues. The germline CDR1 and CDR2 sequences are SGHNT and YYREEE (reference sequence). V lost 1 base and J lost 2, with 16 bases in between. This chain's CDR3 is CASSLPGSRGTYNEQFF. The CDR3 nucleotides read TGTGCCAGCAGCTTGCCAGGTTCCAGGGGAACCTACAATGAGCAGTTCTTC.

This sequence joins TRBV27 and TRBJ2-3; 11 positions match TRBD2. Germline lookup yields CDR1 MNHEY and CDR2 SMNVEV (reference sequence). This CDR3 is 17 amino acids long. V was pared by 6 bases and J by 2 bases, with 10 bases of the junction left unmatched. As DNA, the CDR3 is TGTGCCAGCAGCCCGGCTGGGACTAGCGGATTCACAGATACGCAGTATTTT. Its translation: CASSPAGTSGFTDTQYF.

The chain has TRBV7-2 and TRBJ2-3, with 11 bases aligning to TRBD2. Germline V lookup: CDR1 SGHTA, CDR2 FQGNSA. The CDR3 consists of 15 residues. With 4 bases clipped from V and 0 bases from J, the junction kept 0 bases outside the gene matches. For the CDR3, the DNA is TGTGCCAGCAGCTGGACTAGCGGGAGCACAGATACGCAGTATTTT. This translates into CASSWTSGSTDTQYF.